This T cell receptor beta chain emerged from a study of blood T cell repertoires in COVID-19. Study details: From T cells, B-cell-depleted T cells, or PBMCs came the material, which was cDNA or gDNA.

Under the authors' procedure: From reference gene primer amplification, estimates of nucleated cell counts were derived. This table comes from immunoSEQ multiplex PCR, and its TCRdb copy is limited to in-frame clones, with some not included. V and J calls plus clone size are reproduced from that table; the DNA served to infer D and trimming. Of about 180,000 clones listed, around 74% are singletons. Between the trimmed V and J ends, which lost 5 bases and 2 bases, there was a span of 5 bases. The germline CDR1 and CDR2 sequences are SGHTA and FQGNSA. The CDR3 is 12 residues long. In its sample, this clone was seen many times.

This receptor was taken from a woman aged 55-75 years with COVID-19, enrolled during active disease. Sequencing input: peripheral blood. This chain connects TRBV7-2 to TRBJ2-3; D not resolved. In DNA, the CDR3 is TGTGCCAGCAGCCCAGACACAGATACGCAGTATTTT. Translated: CASSPDTDTQYF.